This TCR beta chain was observed in a study of T-cell reconstitution after alpha-beta-depleted transplantation in children (dated by TCRdb to the mid-2010s). At the level of the whole study: The study quantitatively tracked T-cell immune reconstitution after TCRalphabeta/CD19-depleted allogeneic hematopoietic cell transplantation in children using TCR repertoire profiling.

CDR1 and CDR2 are read off the germline V gene as SGHRS and YFSETQ. From the cysteine up to the phenylalanine, the CDR3 has a length of 15 residues. Of the read, only the CDR3 DNA is kept; its 45 bases are in frame from base 1. V gives up 9 bases and J gives up 1 base, and the segment between their germline ends measures 16 bases. This clonotype was detected many times. It lacks a known antigen. Base qualities are missing; no much larger clone stands one base away. The method behind the library was PCR. Sequencing used an Illumina HiSeq 2500. To normalize quantification of the TCRbeta repertoire, the TCR libraries were built with molecular barcoding that relied on unique molecular identifiers. TCRdb passed the public sequencing reads through fastp at Q25 and MiXCR, retaining productive beta sequences. Rows with one shared CDR3 protein collapse into an entry with the most common genes and DNA. The sample table contains 200,000 to 300,000 distinct CDR3 sequences; only one count was recorded for approximately 12% of them. Over 2% of the sample rests with the top ten.

The sequence was obtained from a human donor who donated a stem cell graft to a child with acute lymphoblastic leukemia. Sequences were derived from PBMCs from the stem cell graft donor, sampled from the stem cell graft. The rearranged chain carries TRBV5-1 and TRBJ2-2; confidence is insufficient to name the D gene. The CDR3 reads as follows: CATTKAAVNTGELFF. In nucleotide form, the sequence is TGCGCCACCACCAAGGCGGCGGTGAACACCGGGGAGCTGTTTTTT.